The T cell receptor beta chain under discussion was sequenced for a study of human T cells and chemical hapten exposure. CDR3 length: 13 amino acids. The germline CDR1 and CDR2 sequences are SEHNR and FQNEAQ (reference sequence). V was cut by 1 base and J by 1 base, with 3 bases left in between. General study findings and limits: TCRs above 1 in 1000 frequency stayed constant with DPC sensitization.

This clonotype came up a few times. Its antigen remains unknown. This sequence may be a read error, since a much larger clone differs from it by one base. Time point given: healthy volunteer bleed at 6 weeks. RNA extraction used unfractionated whole blood as the source of total RNA. In the authors' workflow: Across samples, TCR counts had a median of about 93,000 and ranged from about 23,224 to 690,600. TCRdb re-derived calls from the RACE reads in MiXCR, one entry per CDR3 protein. TCRdb's processing, not the study's, gives the V and J calls here. The sample has fewer than 85,000 distinct CDR3 sequences; 7% to 9% are singletons.

V usage is TRBV7-9 and J usage is TRBJ2-3; D call uncertain. The sequence was obtained from a male donor in good health. Some clones in this sample may be carry-over from other donors' samples. Material for sequencing was whole blood. The CDR3 here is CASSLEGTDTQYF. Written as DNA, the CDR3 is TGTGCCAGCAGCTTAGAGGGCACAGATACGCAGTATTTT.